The source of this TCR beta chain is a study of blood T cell repertoires in COVID-19. At the level of the study: T cells, B-cell-depleted T cells, or PBMCs provided the cDNA or gDNA that served as material.

Authors' analysis steps: Amplification with reference gene primers provided the estimates of nucleated cell counts. Only in-frame clones appear in the TCRdb table, and some are missing; sequencing was by immunoSEQ multiplex PCR. V and J calls and clone size are those listed in that table; D and trimming were worked out from the DNA. The repertoire holds some 250,000 clones, with roughly four fifths as singletons. The germline V gene encodes CDR1 SQVTM and CDR2 ANQGSEA. V shed 1 base and J shed 0 bases, with 10 bases lying between them. The CDR3 covers 14 residues. This clonotype originated in an elderly woman with acute or convalescent COVID-19. The sequencing sample was made of peripheral blood. V usage is TRBV29-1 and J usage is TRBJ2-7; D ambiguous. In nucleotides, the CDR3 is TGCAGCGTTGAAGGGGCTCCCAACTCCTACGAGCAGTACTTC. Translated, it gives CSVEGAPNSYEQYF.